The sequence of this T cell receptor beta chain was determined in a study of T-cell reconstitution after alpha-beta-depleted transplantation in children. Regarding the study as a whole: Several hundred expanded graft clones reportedly supplied alpha-beta T cells about two months after transplant. T cells produced anew were the main source of T-cell counts and diversity one year after transplant.

This clonotype has a handful of counts. Its target is not known. Unique molecular identifiers were incorporated during preparation of the TCRbeta library. TCRdb reanalysed the PCR reads using MiXCR and keeps one entry per CDR3 protein. In the table there are about 980,000 distinct CDR3 sequences, about 31% of which are singletons. Germline V lookup: CDR1 SNHLY, CDR2 FYNNEI. The CDR3 length is 15 residues. V was clipped by 3 bases and J by 4 bases, with 13 bases between them. This TCR was recovered from a boy less than two years old who had a stem cell transplant for SCID, so the T cells may come from the graft donor. Sequenced here: PBMCs, mostly from graft donor cells, sampled 360 days after TCRalphabeta/CD19-depleted stem cell transplant. The chain employs TRBV2 and TRBJ2-1; no firm D call. CDR3 in DNA: TGTGCCAGCAGTGACCCGGTACGTACGTACAATGAGCAGTTCTTC. This sequence encodes CASSDPVRTYNEQFF.